These 20 T cell receptor beta chains share one sample of origin, sequenced in a study. TCRdb reanalysed the 5' RACE reads using MiXCR and keeps one entry per CDR3 protein. The table has 9,500 to 12,000 distinct CDR3 sequences, 40% to 55% seen once. The specimen sequenced was tumor-infiltrating naive CD4+ T cells sorted from the breast tumor. Subset described: naive CD4+ T cells, CD4+CD45RA+CD25-. The receptors originated from a female donor with breast cancer.

The chain recombines TRBV20-1 with TRBJ1-1; no reliable D call. Trimming cost V 0 bases and J 9 bases, with 11 bases left between them. The CDR3 covers 12 residues. CDR1 is DFQATT and CDR2 is SNEGSKA in the germline V gene (reference sequence). The CDR3 DNA reads as TGCAGTGCTAGAGATGTGGGCAGACAAGCTTTCTTT. Amino acids: CSARDVGRQAFF.

The chain carries TRBV29-1 and TRBJ2-7; a possible D gene is TRBD1 (5 bases). Germline V lookup: CDR1 SQVTM, CDR2 ANQGSEA. Trimming took 6 bases from V and 4 from J, leaving 10 bases between them. This CDR3 has 11 residues. The CDR3 reads CSVTTEYEQYV. CDR3 nucleotides: TGCAGCGTCACGACAGAATACGAGCAGTACGTC.

A few counts support this clonotype. The rearrangement joins TRBV4-3 to TRBJ2-6; 7 bases are shared with TRBD1. Germline V gene lookup returns CDR1 LGHNA and CDR2 YSLEER. Trimming removed 2 bases from V and 0 bases from J; junction bases left unmatched: 4. CDR3 length: 17 residues. CDR3 in amino acids: CASSQQGVNSGANVLTF. The CDR3 coding sequence is TGCGCCAGCAGCCAACAGGGGGTCAACTCTGGGGCCAACGTCCTGACTTTC.

The V call is TRBV5-4, the J call TRBJ2-3; D may be TRBD1 (5 bases). The CDR3 is 17 amino acids. Germline V gene sequence: CDR1 SGHNT, CDR2 YYREEE (reference sequence). The germline V and J ends were trimmed by 4 bases and 1 base, with 19 bases remaining between them. The CDR3 nucleotides are TGTGCCAGCAGCCCCTCTCCTGGACAAGGGGGCACAGATACGCAGTATTTT. It translates to CASSPSPGQGGTDTQYF.

This chain joins TRBV5-1 and TRBJ2-7; D gene unclear. Germline V gene data show CDR1 as SGHRS and CDR2 as YFSETQ. The V gene lost 0 bases and the J gene lost 0 bases, with 7 bases spanning the gap. The CDR3 extends over 14 amino acids. The CDR3 is CASSLVGRSYEQYF. In DNA form, the CDR3 reads TGCGCCAGCAGCTTGGTTGGCCGCTCCTACGAGCAGTACTTC.

V and J are TRBV6-1 and TRBJ1-2; D is possibly TRBD1 (5 bases). Per the germline V gene, CDR1 is MNHNS and CDR2 is SASEGT. The CDR3 loop spans 15 amino acids. Trimming took off 2 bases at V and 0 bases at J, with 10 bases between the two ends. The CDR3 here is CASSEFRQSNYGYTF. The DNA of the CDR3 is TGTGCCAGCAGTGAATTCAGACAGTCTAACTATGGCTACACCTTC.

This sequence joins TRBV12-3 or TRBV12-4 and TRBJ2-5, with a tentative D call TRBD2 (6 bases). Trimming stripped 5 bases from V and 1 base from J, with 11 bases between. The CDR3 spans 14 residues. CDR3 amino acids: CASSLGLLQETQYF. The CDR3 DNA sequence: TGTGCCAGCAGTCTGGGACTCCTCCAAGAGACCCAGTACTTC.

The rearrangement links TRBV7-2 to TRBJ1-1; D unclear. Germline lookup yields CDR1 SGHTA and CDR2 FQGNSA. The CDR3 has 13 residues. Trimming removed 5 bases from V and 4 bases from J, with 11 bases in between. In DNA form, the CDR3 reads TGTGCCAGCAGCCACCGGCCCCGCACTGAAGCTTTCTTT. Translated: CASSHRPRTEAFF. Filled out from reference TRBV7-2 and TRBJ1-1, the complete variable domain reads GAGVSQSPSNKVTEKGKDVELRCDPISGHTALYWYRQSLGQGLEFLIYFQGNSAPDKSGLPSDRFSAERTGGSVSTLTIQRTQQEDSAVYLCASSHRPRTEAFFGQGTRLTVV.

A remark on this clonotype: The CDR3 ends on some other residue instead of the conserved phenylalanine or tryptophan, so this is likely a read error. The chain has TRBV6-2 or TRBV6-3 and TRBJ2-5; D unresolved. Germline assignment: CDR1 MNHEY and CDR2 SVGEGT. V was cut by 5 bases and J by 2 bases, with 15 bases left in between. The CDR3 runs 15 residues. The chain's CDR3 is CASSNPGPQQETQYL. The CDR3 coding sequence is TGTGCCAGCAGTAACCCCGGACCCCAACAAGAGACCCAGTACCTC.

This chain uses TRBV6-6 with TRBJ2-5; D might be TRBD1 (6 bases). The CDR3 contains 14 residues. The germline V gene has CDR1 MNHNY and CDR2 SVGAGI (reference sequence). Trimming cost V 0 bases and J 5 bases, with 10 bases left between them. CDR3 nucleotide sequence: TGTGCCAGCAGTTACTCGACAGGTGCGGAGACCCAGTACTTC. Residues: CASSYSTGAETQYF.

The chain couples TRBV4-3 to TRBJ2-2, with 7 bases identical to TRBD1. Per the germline V gene, CDR1 is LGHNA and CDR2 is YSLEER. The CDR3 totals 13 residues. Germline trimming cut 0 bases from V and 10 bases from J; bases unmatched to any gene: 2. The CDR3, as DNA: TGCGCCAGCAGCCAAGAAACAGGGGAGGAGCTGTTTTTT. It encodes CASSQETGEELFF.

The rearrangement uses TRBV27 and TRBJ1-1; TRBD1 is a possible D gene (5 bases). The CDR3 covers 13 residues. In germline, CDR1 is MNHEY, CDR2 SMNVEV (reference sequence). Trimming pared 2 bases from V and 4 bases from J, leaving 8 bases between. Here the CDR3 DNA reads TGTGCCAGCAGTTTACAGGGTGTCACTGAAGCTTTCTTT. It translates to CASSLQGVTEAFF.

This clonotype appeared a few times. The chain employs TRBV4-1 and TRBJ1-5; no clear D. Deletions cut 4 bases from V and 4 bases from J, with 11 bases between. The CDR3 loop spans 14 amino acids. Germline assignment: CDR1 MGHRA and CDR2 YSYEKL. For the CDR3, the DNA is TGCGCCAGCAGCCGGCAAGCGGGAAATCAGCCCCAGCATTTT. It is translated as CASSRQAGNQPQHF.

The chain carries TRBV12-3 or TRBV12-4 and TRBJ2-1, with 8 nucleotides matching TRBD1. V shed 6 bases, J shed 6 bases, and the junction held 7 bases outside the gene matches. This CDR3 region has 14 residues. The CDR3 spells CASRTSTGGNEQFF. CDR3 bases: TGTGCCAGCAGGACCTCAACAGGGGGCAATGAGCAGTTCTTC.

The sample holds a few counts of this clonotype. The V gene is TRBV7-2, the J gene TRBJ2-3; no firm D call. Germline V gene sequence: CDR1 SGHTA, CDR2 FQGNSA. The CDR3 consists of 13 residues. V was clipped by 0 bases and J by 6 bases, with 7 bases between them. CDR3 coding DNA: TGTGCCAGCAGCTTAGCGCCTAGGGATACGCAGTATTTT. Translated: CASSLAPRDTQYF.

The genes are TRBV7-3 and TRBJ2-1, with D perhaps TRBD1 or TRBD2 (6 bases each). Germline V CDR1 and CDR2: SGHTA, FQGTGA. With 5 bases removed from V and 1 base from J, the gap between germline ends came to 15 bases. This CDR3 has 16 residues. The CDR3 reads CASSPLGGASYNEQFF. In DNA, the CDR3 is TGTGCCAGCAGCCCCCTGGGGGGCGCTTCCTACAATGAGCAGTTCTTC.

The rearrangement links TRBV20-1 to TRBJ2-3; TRBD2 matches at 9 bases. The CDR3 runs 18 residues. The V gene end was trimmed by 4 bases and the J gene end by 2 bases; junction bases not matched to a gene: 16. The germline gives CDR1 DFQATT, CDR2 SNEGSKA (reference sequence). CDR3 region: CSATFQSGRLGTTDTQYF. Written as DNA, the CDR3 is TGCAGTGCTACCTTCCAAAGCGGGAGGCTTGGTACCACAGATACGCAGTATTTT.

The chain links TRBV5-1 to TRBJ2-1, with 10 bases lining up with TRBD1. After removal of 3 bases from V and 8 bases from J, the junction contained 5 bases not matched to a gene. The CDR3 length is 14 residues. Germline CDR1 reads SGHRS; CDR2 reads YFSETQ. The CDR3 loop is CASSSDRGGHEQFF. The CDR3, as DNA: TGCGCCAGCAGCTCGGACAGGGGGGGGCATGAGCAGTTCTTC.

There are a few counts of this clonotype. Mismatch with germline at one junction end may stem from a read error. This chain joins TRBV30 and TRBJ2-7; D may be TRBD2 (5 bases). The germline CDR1 and CDR2 sequences are GTSNPN and SVGIG (reference sequence). The CDR3 is 13 residues long. CDR3 loop: CARSNGVTYEQYF. CDR3 in DNA: TGTGCCCGGAGTAACGGGGTGACCTACGAGCAGTACTTC.

This clonotype has only one observation. A read error may explain this, as a much larger clone is one base away. The CDR3 ends on some other residue instead of the conserved phenylalanine or tryptophan, so this is likely a read error. V and J are TRBV4-3 and TRBJ2-6; D uncertain. The V and J ends lost 2 bases and 1 base respectively, with 6 bases between them. This CDR3 comprises 15 residues. Germline V gene lookup returns CDR1 LGHNA and CDR2 YSLEER. The CDR3 region has the DNA TGCGCCAGCAGCCAATCGGAATCTGGGGCCAACGTCCTGACTTCC. Protein: CASSQSESGANVLTS.